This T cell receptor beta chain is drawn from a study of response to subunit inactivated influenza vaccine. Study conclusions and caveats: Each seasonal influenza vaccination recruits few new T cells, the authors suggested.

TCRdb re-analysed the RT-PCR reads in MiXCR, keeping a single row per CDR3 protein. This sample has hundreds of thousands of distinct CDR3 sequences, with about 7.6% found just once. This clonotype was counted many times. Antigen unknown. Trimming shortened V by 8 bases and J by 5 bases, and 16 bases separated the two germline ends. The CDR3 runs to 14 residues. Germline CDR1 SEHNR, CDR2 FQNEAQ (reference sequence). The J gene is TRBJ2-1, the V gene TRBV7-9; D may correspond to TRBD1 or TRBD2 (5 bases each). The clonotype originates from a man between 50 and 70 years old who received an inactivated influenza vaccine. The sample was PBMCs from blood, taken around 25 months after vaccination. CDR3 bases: TGTGCCAGCCGCGGACTGGGGCCAAACAATGAGCAGTTCTTC. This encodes CASRGLGPNNEQFF.